This T cell receptor beta chain was identified in a study of T-cell reconstitution after alpha-beta-depleted transplantation in children. This clonotype was observed at least ten times. V shed 6 bases and J shed 3 bases, with 14 bases lying between them. Germline CDR1 reads DFQATT; CDR2 reads SNEGSKA (reference sequence). CDR3 size: 13 residues. The TCRbeta library was prepared with unique molecular identifiers. Each CDR3 protein is one row after TCRdb ran MiXCR on the PCR reads. Here the sample spans some 240,000 distinct CDR3 sequences, 9.7% being singletons. This sequence was found in a human donor who donated a stem cell graft to a child with SCID. The material was PBMCs from the stem cell graft donor, obtained from the stem cell graft. This chain joins TRBV20-1 and TRBJ1-1, with D possibly matching TRBD1 (6 bases). CDR3 sequence reads: CSAAPDSYTEAFF. CDR3 in DNA: TGCAGTGCCGCCCCGGACAGCTACACTGAAGCTTTCTTT.